These 21 T cell receptor beta chains were all obtained from the same sample, sequenced in a study of control samples from healthy donors and cancer patients. Using immunoSEQ multiplex PCR, the repertoire was profiled, and TCRdb retains in-frame clones only, with some absent. Its listing shows around 190,000 clones. The sequenced sample consisted of blood. The receptors here all came from a woman younger than 45 in good health.

V usage is TRBV28 and J usage is TRBJ1-1; the D gene is possibly TRBD1 (6 bases). V lost 7 bases to trimming and J lost 5 bases, with 20 bases between them. The germline CDR1 and CDR2 sequences are MDHEN and SYDVKM. This CDR3 contains 15 residues. The CDR3 protein is CASNSPPGARTEAFF. CDR3 nucleotides: TGTGCCAGCAACTCCCCACCGGGGGCAAGAACTGAAGCTTTCTTT.

The CDR3 nucleotides read TGTGCCAGTAGTATCGGACTAGCGGGGGGGAACTCCAAAAACATTCAGTACTTC. Amino acid sequence: CASSIGLAGGNSKNIQYF. This chain uses TRBV19 with TRBJ2-4; TRBD2 aligns across 15 bases. V gave up 3 bases and J gave up 2 bases; unmatched junction bases: 5. The germline CDR1 and CDR2 sequences are LNHDA and SQIVND (reference sequence). CDR3 length: 18 residues.

The V and J genes are TRBV29-1 and TRBJ1-2; D unclear. In germline, CDR1 is SQVTM, CDR2 ANQGSEA. The CDR3 has 10 residues. Trimming left V 8 bases short and J 8 bases short, with 12 bases between. This CDR3 reads CSSADGGYTF. In nucleotides, the CDR3 is TGCAGCAGTGCCGATGGCGGCTACACCTTC. Variable domain in full (rest from reference TRBV29-1 and TRBJ1-2): SAVISQKPSRDICQRGTSLTIQCQVDSQVTMMFWYRQQPGQSLTLIATANQGSEATYESGFVIDKFPISRPNLTFSTLTVSNMSPEDSSIYLCSSADGGYTFGSGTRLTVV.

Written as DNA, the CDR3 is TGTGCCAGCTCACCCGGAGGGGAAGGTCAGCCCCAGCATTTT. Its translation is CASSPGGEGQPQHF. V usage is TRBV18 and J usage is TRBJ1-5; D might be TRBD1 (5 bases). Germline assignment: CDR1 KGHSH and CDR2 LQKENI. Trimming took off 3 bases at V and 6 bases at J, with 12 bases between the two ends. The CDR3 is 14 residues long.

The rearrangement uses TRBV5-4 and TRBJ1-2; D not certain. CDR1 and CDR2 from the germline V gene are SGHNT and YYREEE (reference sequence). This CDR3 has 14 amino acids. V lost 5 bases, J lost 3 bases, and 14 bases lay in between. CDR3 DNA sequence: TGTGCCAGCAGGGAGGGAGGGTTTGACTATGGCTACACCTTC. Its protein is CASREGGFDYGYTF.

J is TRBJ2-3 and V is TRBV30; D call uncertain. Germline CDR1 is GTSNPN and CDR2 is SVGIG (reference sequence). With 1 base removed from V and 6 bases from J, the gap between germline ends came to 2 bases. This CDR3 is built from 10 residues. The CDR3 is CAWSGDTQYF. In DNA, the CDR3 is TGTGCCTGGAGTGGGGATACGCAGTATTTT.

In the case of this clone: The junction departs from germline at one end; a sequencing error may be responsible. This chain connects TRBV27 to TRBJ2-1; TRBD1 or TRBD2 may be the D gene (6 bases each). The germline CDR1 and CDR2 sequences are MNHEY and SMNVEV (reference sequence). This CDR3 comprises 17 residues. The DNA of the CDR3 is TGTGCCAGCAGTTTGAGGCGTGGGGGGCGCACCTACGATGAGCAGTTCTTC. Its protein is CASSLRRGGRTYDEQFF.

This rearrangement joins TRBV30 to TRBJ2-7, with D unclear. V was clipped by 2 bases and J by 1 base, with 3 bases between them. The CDR3 is made up of 11 amino acids. Germline loops: CDR1 GTSNPN, CDR2 SVGIG (reference sequence). The CDR3 DNA reads as TGTGCCTGGAGTTCATCCTACGAGCAGTACTTC. Translated, it gives CAWSSSYEQYF.

This rearrangement joins TRBV7-9 to TRBJ1-6; TRBD1 aligns across 7 bases. CDR1 is SEHNR and CDR2 is FQNEAQ in the germline V gene (reference sequence). Trimming at V came to 4 bases and at J to 11 bases, leaving 5 bases not matched to a gene. This CDR3 has 13 residues. The DNA of the CDR3 is TGTGCCAGCAGCTCGACAGGGCAGGCACCCCTCCACTTT. It yields the protein CASSSTGQAPLHF.

The CDR3 sequence: CASSGAGEGNQPQHF. The DNA of the CDR3 is TGTGCCAGCAGCGGGGCGGGAGAGGGCAATCAGCCCCAGCATTTT. The chain joins TRBV6-5 to TRBJ1-5; weak D call: TRBD1 (5 bases). The CDR3 has 15 residues. Germline V gives CDR1 MNHEY, CDR2 SVGAGI. V lost 6 bases and J lost 2, with 14 bases in between.

This chain uses TRBV29-1 with TRBJ2-3; D is possibly TRBD1 (5 bases). Germline V gene data show CDR1 as SQVTM and CDR2 as ANQGSEA. CDR3 size: 13 residues. V dropped 6 bases and J dropped 2 bases, with 12 bases sitting between them. In DNA form, the CDR3 reads TGCAGCGTGCAGGGTACAGTCACAGATACGCAGTATTTT. It yields the protein CSVQGTVTDTQYF.

V usage is TRBV4-1 and J usage is TRBJ2-7; 13 nucleotides line up with TRBD2. V trimming: 1 base; J trimming: 3 bases; junction bases outside the gene matches: 15. The CDR3 contains 20 residues. Germline V gene lookup returns CDR1 MGHRA and CDR2 YSYEKL. CDR3 in amino acids: CASSQGLAGGLPSLYYEQYF. In DNA form, the CDR3 reads TGCGCCAGCAGCCAAGGACTAGCGGGGGGCCTCCCTTCTCTCTACTACGAGCAGTACTTC.

This chain connects TRBV5-1 to TRBJ2-6, with D hard to call. The CDR3 spans 11 residues. Germline V gene lookup returns CDR1 SGHRS and CDR2 YFSETQ. The V gene lost 7 bases and the J gene lost 4 bases, with 3 bases spanning the gap. The CDR3 reads CASGGANVLTF. In nucleotides, the CDR3 is TGCGCCAGCGGCGGGGCCAACGTCCTGACTTTC.

The rearrangement joins TRBV7-6 to TRBJ2-3, with 8 bases lining up with TRBD2. The germline V gene encodes CDR1 SGHVS and CDR2 FNYEAQ. V shed 2 bases, J shed 2 bases, and the junction held 6 bases outside the gene matches. The CDR3 runs to 16 residues. CDR3 loop: CASSLKRGGFTDTQYF. The CDR3 DNA reads TGTGCCAGCAGCTTAAAGCGCGGGGGGTTCACAGATACGCAGTATTTT.

The CDR3 sequence: CASSLVGGDSPLHF. Written as DNA, the CDR3 is TGTGCCAGCAGCTTAGTAGGGGGTGATTCACCCCTCCACTTT. This chain connects TRBV7-3 to TRBJ1-6; possible D gene TRBD1, 6 bases. The CDR3 loop spans 14 amino acids. Germline CDR1 reads SGHTA; CDR2 reads FQGTGA. V dropped 2 bases and J dropped 8 bases, with 10 bases sitting between them.

This chain links TRBV28 with TRBJ1-1, with 8 bases lining up with TRBD1. V lost 6 bases and J lost 1; bases outside the gene matches: 10. Looked up from germline, CDR1 is MDHEN and CDR2 is SYDVKM. The CDR3 spans 16 residues. CDR3: CASRTGEPLGNTEAFF. The CDR3 region has the DNA TGTGCCAGCAGGACAGGGGAGCCCCTTGGGAACACTGAAGCTTTCTTT.

This chain uses TRBV7-9 with TRBJ1-3; D remains ambiguous. The germline gives CDR1 SEHNR, CDR2 FQNEAQ (reference sequence). Deletions cut 5 bases from V and 3 bases from J, with 11 bases between. This CDR3 contains 14 residues. CDR3 nucleotides: TGTGCCAGCAGCCCCCAGAGTCTTGGAAACACCATATATTTT. Its translation is CASSPQSLGNTIYF.

The chain couples TRBV4-3 to TRBJ2-1; TRBD2 is a possible D gene (6 bases). The germline V gene encodes CDR1 LGHNA and CDR2 YSLEER. Trimming shortened V by 0 bases and J by 5 bases, and 14 bases separated the two germline ends. There are 16 residues in the CDR3. This CDR3 reads CASSQDRRGGNNEQFF. CDR3 in DNA: TGCGCCAGCAGCCAAGACCGACGTGGGGGGAACAATGAGCAGTTCTTC.

This chain uses TRBV6-4 with TRBJ1-2; tentatively, D is TRBD1 (6 bases). The CDR3 has 11 residues. V was clipped by 9 bases and J by 5 bases, with 10 bases between them. Looked up from germline, CDR1 is MRHNA and CDR2 is SNTAGT. Here the CDR3 reads CAREGEYGYTF. The CDR3 DNA is TGTGCCAGGGAGGGGGAATATGGCTACACCTTC.

The chain joins TRBV4-1 to TRBJ1-5, with D unresolved. Germline V gene lookup returns CDR1 MGHRA and CDR2 YSYEKL. The CDR3 contains 14 residues. V lost 0 bases, J lost 0 bases, and 3 bases lay in between. The CDR3 here is CASSQEGSNQPQHF. The CDR3 DNA follows: TGCGCCAGCAGCCAAGAGGGTAGCAATCAGCCCCAGCATTTT.

The V call is TRBV18, the J call TRBJ1-2; D not certain. CDR1 is KGHSH and CDR2 is LQKENI in the germline V gene. The V end was cut by 1 base, the J end by 2 bases, with 14 bases between. This CDR3 contains 16 residues. The CDR3 sequence: CASSPRRILENYGYTF. The CDR3 DNA follows: TGTGCCAGCTCACCACGGCGGATACTGGAAAACTATGGCTACACCTTC.